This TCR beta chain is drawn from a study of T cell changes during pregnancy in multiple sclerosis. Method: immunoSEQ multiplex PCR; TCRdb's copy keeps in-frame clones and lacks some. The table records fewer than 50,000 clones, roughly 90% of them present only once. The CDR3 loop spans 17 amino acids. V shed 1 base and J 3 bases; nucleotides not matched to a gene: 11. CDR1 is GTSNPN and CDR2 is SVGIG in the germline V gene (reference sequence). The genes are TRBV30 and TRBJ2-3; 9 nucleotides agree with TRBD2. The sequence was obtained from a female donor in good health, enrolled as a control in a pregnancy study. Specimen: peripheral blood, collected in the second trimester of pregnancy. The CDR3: CAWSARVVAGVTDTQYF. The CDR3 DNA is TGTGCCTGGAGTGCCCGGGTGGTAGCGGGGGTTACAGATACGCAGTATTTT. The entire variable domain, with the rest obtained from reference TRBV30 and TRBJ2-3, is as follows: SQTIHQWPATLVQPVGSPLSLECTVEGTSNPNLYWYRQAAGRGLQLLFYSVGIGQISSEVPQNLSASRPQDRQFILSSKKLLLSDSGFYLCAWSARVVAGVTDTQYFGPGTRLTVL.